The table lists the clone carrying this T cell receptor (beta chain) with many counts. The antigen is not known. Germline-derived CDR1 and CDR2 are DFQATT and SNEGSKA (reference sequence). The CDR3 spans 13 residues. Trimming took off 5 bases at V and 2 bases at J, with 11 bases between the two ends. This specimen comes from a study of T-cell reconstitution after alpha-beta-depleted transplantation in children. Study-wide results and caveats: Several hundred expanded graft clones reportedly gave rise to the alpha-beta T cells present about two months after transplant. Some patients' high day-60 TCRbeta diversity was traced to surviving recipient T cells and thymic progenitors. Most T-cell counts and diversity one year after the transplant came from T cells that were newly produced.

Molecular barcoding with unique molecular identifiers was used for the TCRbeta library. One entry per CDR3 protein results from TCRdb running MiXCR on the PCR reads. The sample holds hundreds of thousands of distinct CDR3 sequences, 13% seen once. This sequence originates from a male patient younger than 18 who had a stem cell transplant for acute myeloid leukemia, so the T cells may come from the graft donor. The sequences come from PBMCs, mostly from graft donor cells, collected 360 days after TCRalphabeta/CD19-depleted stem cell transplant. V is TRBV20-1 and J is TRBJ2-3; D remains unclear. The CDR3 DNA sequence: TGCAGTGCTGAAAAGGGTATCACAGATACGCAGTATTTT. It encodes CSAEKGITDTQYF.